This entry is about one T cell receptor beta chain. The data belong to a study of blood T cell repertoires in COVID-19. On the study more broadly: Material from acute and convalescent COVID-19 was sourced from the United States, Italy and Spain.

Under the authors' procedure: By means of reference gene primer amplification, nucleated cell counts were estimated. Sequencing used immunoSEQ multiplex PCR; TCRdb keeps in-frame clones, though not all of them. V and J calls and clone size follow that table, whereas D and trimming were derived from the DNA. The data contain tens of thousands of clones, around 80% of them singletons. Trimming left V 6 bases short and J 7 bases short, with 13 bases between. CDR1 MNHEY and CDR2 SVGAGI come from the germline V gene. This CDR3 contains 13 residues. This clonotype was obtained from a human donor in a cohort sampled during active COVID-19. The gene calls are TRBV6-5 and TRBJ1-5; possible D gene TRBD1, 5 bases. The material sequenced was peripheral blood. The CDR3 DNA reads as TGTGCCAGCAGGATAGACAGTAGCCAGCCCCAGCATTTT. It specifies CASRIDSSQPQHF.